These T cell receptor beta chains were read from a single sample in a study of T cell responses to AZD1222 COVID-19 vaccine. Profiled with immunoSEQ multiplex PCR; TCRdb holds only in-frame clones, not every one. The sample lists 150,000 to 200,000 clones, approximately 90% occurring once. Sequencing was performed on peripheral blood, taken 28 days after the second AZD1222 dose. These receptors originate from an adult who received the AZD1222 COVID-19 vaccine. Both conserved end residues are part of each CDR3. D genes are given only for firm matches. Size values are once, few and many counts, or a class for expanded clones, and some rows have none.

>TRBV6-2/TRBV6-3|once|TRBJ1-5|-
TGTGCCAGCAGCATTGACAGTGGACCGCCCCAGCATTTT
CASSIDSGPPQHF
>TRBV20-1|once|TRBJ1-1|TRBD1
TGCAGTGCTCAAGGGGGCCCAAGGGCTTTCTTT
CSAQGGPRAFF
>TRBV25-1|once|TRBJ2-5|TRBD2
TGTGCCAGCAGTGAACCCACTAGCGGGGCTTCCAGGGAGACCCAGTACTTC
CASSEPTSGASRETQYF
>TRBV28|-|TRBJ2-7|-
TGTGCCAGCAGTGGGACCCCACCCTACGAGCAGTACTTC
CASSGTPPYEQYF
>TRBV10-3|-|TRBJ2-3|TRBD2
TGTGCCATCAGTGATGTGGGAGGGCCACCTACAGATACGCAGTATTTT
CAISDVGGPPTDTQYF
>TRBV6-5|-|TRBJ1-1|TRBD1
TGTGCCAGTTCGGGACAGATCAACACTGAAGCTTTCTTT
CASSGQINTEAFF
>TRBV6-5|-|TRBJ1-2|-
TGTGCCAGCTTGGCAAGGCCGCCAAGATACTATGGCTACACCTTC
CASLARPPRYYGYTF
>TRBV28|-|TRBJ2-7|TRBD2
TGTGCCAGCAGGGGACTAGCGTTTAGCTCCTACGAGCAGTACTTC
CASRGLAFSSYEQYF
>TRBV3-1/TRBV3-2|-|TRBJ1-4|-
TGTGCCAGCAGCCCATTTGGACCGCGTAATGAAAAACTGTTTTTT
CASSPFGPRNEKLFF
>TRBV9|-|TRBJ2-6|TRBD2
TGTGCCAGCAGCGTAGGACTAGCGGGACCCGGCTCTGGGGCCAACGTCCTGACTTTC
CASSVGLAGPGSGANVLTF
>TRBV24-1|-|TRBJ1-4|-
TGTGCCACCAGTGATCCGAGGGCGGGAGAAAAACTGTTTTTT
CATSDPRAGEKLFF
>TRBV19|-|TRBJ1-1|-
TGTGCCAGTAGTATAATGGCGGGGCAGACTGAAGCTTTCTTT
CASSIMAGQTEAFF
>TRBV11-3|-|TRBJ2-2|TRBD1
TGTGCCAGTGCACCGGGACAGGGGTCGCCCGGGGAGCTGTTTTTT
CASAPGQGSPGELFF
>TRBV28|once|TRBJ2-7|TRBD1
TGTGCCAGCAGGGGGGCCGGGACAGGGCACGAGCAGTACTTC
CASRGAGTGHEQYF
>TRBV9|-|TRBJ2-7|TRBD1
TGTGCCAGCAGCCCTTCGGACAGGGTAGGTTCCTACGAGCAGTACTTC
CASSPSDRVGSYEQYF
>TRBV4-3|-|TRBJ2-1|TRBD2
TGCGCCAGCAGCCAAGAGGCTAGCGGGGGATACAATGAGCAGTTCTTC
CASSQEASGGYNEQFF
>TRBV5-1|-|TRBJ1-1|TRBD1
TGCGCCAGCAGAGACCGGGACAGGGGTATCACTGAAGCTTTCTTT
CASRDRDRGITEAFF
>TRBV5-1|-|TRBJ1-1|-
TGCGCCAGCAATACCCCGCCGAACACTGAAGCTTTCTTT
CASNTPPNTEAFF
>TRBV5-6|-|TRBJ1-5|TRBD1
TGTGCCAGCAGCCTACGGGACAGTAATCAGCCCCAGCATTTT
CASSLRDSNQPQHF
>TRBV6-4|few|TRBJ1-3|TRBD1
TGTGCCAGCATCAGGCAGGGGGCGACTGGAAACACCATATATTTT
CASIRQGATGNTIYF
>TRBV7-2|-|TRBJ2-3|TRBD2
TGTGCCAGCAGCGCATTGACTAGCGGGGGGGCGACAGATACGCAGTATTTT
CASSALTSGGATDTQYF
>TRBV6-6|-|TRBJ1-1|-
TGTGCCAGCAGACCCAGGGGCGCTGAAGCTTTCTTT
CASRPRGAEAFF
>TRBV27|-|TRBJ2-7|-
TGTGCCAGCAGTCCTTCAGGGATCCCCTACGAGCAGTACTTC
CASSPSGIPYEQYF
>TRBV25-1|-|TRBJ2-7|-
TGTGCCAGCAGTGAGCAGGGGCGAAACTACGAGCAGTACTTC
CASSEQGRNYEQYF
>TRBV9|-|TRBJ1-1|TRBD1
TGTGCCAGCAGCGTAGTTACGGGACAGGGGGCGAACACTGAAGCTTTCTTT
CASSVVTGQGANTEAFF
>TRBV10-2|-|TRBJ1-5|-
TGCGCCAGCAGTGACCGCCGGGGCAATCAGCCCCAGCATTTT
CASSDRRGNQPQHF
>TRBV6-2/TRBV6-3|-|TRBJ1-1|TRBD1
TGTGCCAGCAGCCCAGCAGGACAGGGGAACACTGAAGCTTTCTTT
CASSPAGQGNTEAFF
>TRBV7-9|-|TRBJ1-2|TRBD1
TGTGCCAGCAGCGGGGGACAGTATGGCTACACCTTC
CASSGGQYGYTF
>TRBV6-2/TRBV6-3|-|TRBJ1-1|TRBD1
TGTGCCAGCAGCCCCAGGGGGAGGGGGAACACTGAAGCTTTCTTT
CASSPRGRGNTEAFF
>TRBV12-3/TRBV12-4|-|TRBJ1-4|-
TGTGCCAGCAGTTTATCCGGGAACGAAAAACTGTTTTTT
CASSLSGNEKLFF